These 2 T cell receptor beta chains originate from one sample sequenced in a study of T cells after yellow fever vaccination. TCRdb re-called the 5' RACE reads through MiXCR, storing one row per CDR3 protein. The table has tens of thousands of distinct CDR3 sequences, around 6.5% seen once; the top ten hold about a third. Here the sequenced sample was CD8+ T cells sorted from PBMCs, taken less than 6 days after the first yellow fever vaccination. These receptors were collected from a man younger than 30 who received the YFV17D yellow fever vaccine.

V usage is TRBV7-9 and J usage is TRBJ2-3, with TRBD2 matching over 14 bases. The CDR3 is made up of 17 amino acids. The trim removed 5 bases at V and 6 bases at J, leaving 10 bases unmatched. Germline V gene sequence: CDR1 SEHNR, CDR2 FQNEAQ (reference sequence). The CDR3 coding sequence is TGTGCCAGCAGCCCGCGGACTAGCGGGGGGCTCGGGGATACGCAGTATTTT. Encoded protein: CASSPRTSGGLGDTQYF. The variable domain in full, completed from reference TRBV7-9 and TRBJ2-3, reads DTGVSQNPRHKITKRGQNVTFRCDPISEHNRLYWYRQTLGQGPEFLTYFQNEAQLEKSRLLSDRFSAERPKGSFSTLEIQRTEQGDSAMYLCASSPRTSGGLGDTQYFGPGTRLTVL.

The rearrangement uses TRBV27 and TRBJ2-7, with D maybe TRBD1 (5 bases). Between the trimmed V and J ends, which lost 5 bases and 3 bases, there was a span of 14 bases. The V gene's germline CDR1 is MNHEY and CDR2 SMNVEV (reference sequence). This CDR3 is 14 amino acids long. The CDR3 sequence is CASSPGSTGYEQYV. DNA for the CDR3: TGTGCCAGCAGTCCCGGGTCCACAGGCTACGAGCAGTACGTC.